One T cell receptor beta chain is described in this entry. The antigen is not known. Within the sample, other DNA sequences also encode this same CDR3. The germline V gene encodes CDR1 KGHSH and CDR2 LQKENI. Trimming cost V 6 bases and J 1 base, with 4 bases left between them. The CDR3 has 12 residues. CD4+ cells were split into CD45RA+ naive and CD45RA-negative memory subsets. The data stem from a study of shared clonotypes between healthy human individuals. Study-wide findings and caveats: Memory subsets generally showed lower estimated richness than naive subsets.

The authors' processing: ImmunoSEQ output lacked quality scores and full-length reads, limiting matched filtering. Measured with immunoSEQ multiplex PCR; TCRdb has only the in-frame clones, and not every one. V and J calls and clone size are given by that table; D and trimming were obtained from the DNA. The table includes some 2.1 million clones, 85% to 95% detected once. The receptor was isolated from a man aged 18 to 35 in good health. The sequenced sample was naive CD4+ T cells sorted from blood. Specified subset: CD45RA+ positively selected. The chain uses TRBV18 and TRBJ1-5; unclear D gene. The CDR3 spells CASSYSNQPQHF. CDR3 DNA: TGTGCCAGCTCCTACAGCAATCAGCCCCAGCATTTT.